This T cell receptor (beta chain) was retrieved from a study of technical replicates of blood from a few donors. Here immunoSEQ multiplex PCR was the method, and the copy in TCRdb shows in-frame clones only, minus some. Among fewer than 85,000 clones listed, 92% were seen once. The CDR3 is 12 residues long. Trimming shortened V by 4 bases and J by 7 bases, and 8 bases separated the two germline ends. Germline V CDR1 and CDR2: MGHRA, YSYEKL. The V call is TRBV4-1, the J call TRBJ2-4; D unclear. The TCR was taken from a human donor in good health. The sequencing input was T cells isolated from PBMCs. Here the CDR3 DNA reads TGCGCCAGCAGCCCTAACGGGAACATTCAGTACTTC. It specifies CASSPNGNIQYF.